This entry lists 21 T cell receptor beta chains sequenced from one sample in a study of blood T cell repertoires in COVID-19. Profiled with immunoSEQ multiplex PCR; TCRdb holds only in-frame clones, not every one. The profile covers over 250,000 clones, with approximately 88% appearing a single time and around 9.6% taken by the ten largest. The specimen was peripheral blood. These receptors were taken from a woman aged 70 to 79 with COVID-19, enrolled during active disease.

The chain employs TRBV4-3 and TRBJ1-3; D not resolved. V was trimmed by 1 base and J by 4 bases, leaving 11 bases between them. Germline CDR1 and CDR2: LGHNA and YSLEER. This CDR3 comprises 15 residues. The CDR3 sequence: CASSQAGFSGNTIYF. The CDR3 bases are TGCGCCAGCAGCCAAGCAGGTTTTTCCGGAAACACCATATATTTT.

The J gene is TRBJ1-4, the V gene TRBV30; TRBD1 might be the D (6 bases). CDR3 length: 16 amino acids. V lost 0 bases, J lost 1 base, and 12 bases lay in between. The germline V gene encodes CDR1 GTSNPN and CDR2 SVGIG (reference sequence). The CDR3 reads CAWSVRGAGTNEKLFF. The CDR3 region has the DNA TGTGCCTGGAGTGTACGGGGGGCGGGAACTAATGAAAAACTGTTTTTT.

The rearrangement uses TRBV30 and TRBJ2-2; 7 bases are shared with TRBD1. Germline CDR1 is GTSNPN and CDR2 is SVGIG (reference sequence). The CDR3 extends over 13 amino acids. Unmatched junction bases numbered 4, after V lost 2 bases and J lost 7 bases. The CDR3 DNA sequence: TGTGCCTGGAGTCGACGACAGGGCGGGGAGCTGTTTTTT. Amino acids: CAWSRRQGGELFF. The full variable domain, in which reference TRBV30 and TRBJ2-2 provide the parts outside the CDR3, is SQTIHQWPATLVQPVGSPLSLECTVEGTSNPNLYWYRQAAGRGLQLLFYSVGIGQISSEVPQNLSASRPQDRQFILSSKKLLLSDSGFYLCAWSRRQGGELFFGEGSRLTVL.

V and J are TRBV27 and TRBJ2-7; TRBD2 aligns across 7 bases. V lost 7 bases, J lost 4 bases, and 7 bases stayed unmatched. Germline V gene sequence: CDR1 MNHEY, CDR2 SMNVEV (reference sequence). The CDR3 has 13 residues. The CDR3 sequence: CASTGGNLYEQYF. The CDR3 region has the DNA TGTGCCAGCACGGGAGGAAACCTGTACGAGCAGTACTTC.

This clone was picked up one time. The chain couples TRBV19 to TRBJ2-3; 7 bases are a match to TRBD1. V dropped 3 bases and J dropped 9; count of bases not matched to a gene: 9. In germline, CDR1 is LNHDA, CDR2 SQIVND (reference sequence). CDR3 size: 14 residues. The CDR3 region is CASSILLQGRTQYF. CDR3 DNA: TGTGCCAGTAGTATTTTACTACAGGGGAGAACGCAGTATTTT.

V and J are TRBV18 and TRBJ1-3; D remains unclear. Deletions cut 8 bases from V and 0 bases from J, with 2 bases between. Germline lookup yields CDR1 KGHSH and CDR2 LQKENI. CDR3 length: 11 residues. CDR3 loop: CASLSGNTIYF. In nucleotides, the CDR3 is TGTGCCAGCCTCTCTGGAAACACCATATATTTT.

This clone has only one observation. V gene TRBV6-2 or TRBV6-3 combines with J gene TRBJ1-5, with D hard to call. The germline gives CDR1 MNHEY, CDR2 SVGEGT. Deletions cut 4 bases from V and 0 bases from J, with 7 bases between. CDR3 length: 14 amino acids. The CDR3 sequence is CASSSGYSNQPQHF. CDR3 coding DNA: TGTGCCAGCAGTTCCGGTTATAGCAATCAGCCCCAGCATTTT.

The CDR3 DNA reads TGTGCCAGCAGTAGACAGGGGGCCTGGAACACCGGGGAGCTGTTTTTT. It is translated as CASSRQGAWNTGELFF. The genes are TRBV2 and TRBJ2-2; TRBD1 matches 10 bases. The V segment lost 5 bases and the J segment 1 base; nucleotides outside the gene matches: 4. Per germline, CDR1 SNHLY and CDR2 FYNNEI. The CDR3 is made up of 16 amino acids.

The chain has TRBV27 and TRBJ2-7; 14 bases align to TRBD2. V shed 7 bases, J shed 10 bases, and the junction held 6 bases outside the gene matches. The CDR3 is 13 amino acids. Germline loops: CDR1 MNHEY, CDR2 SMNVEV (reference sequence). In DNA, the CDR3 is TGTGCCAGCAAAGGGACTAGCGGGGGAGGTCAGTACTTC. Its protein product is CASKGTSGGGQYF.

The J gene is TRBJ1-1, the V gene TRBV10-3; D perhaps matches TRBD1 (5 bases). This CDR3 is 14 amino acids long. The V gene lost 2 bases and the J gene lost 6 bases, with 13 bases spanning the gap. Looked up from germline, CDR1 is ENHRY and CDR2 is SYGVKD. This CDR3 is CAISEGHGQAEAFF. In DNA form, the CDR3 reads TGTGCCATCAGTGAGGGACATGGGCAAGCTGAAGCTTTCTTT.

This clone has a single count. The V call is TRBV30, the J call TRBJ2-7; possible D gene TRBD2, 7 bases. Trimming left V 0 bases short and J 5 bases short, with 14 bases between. This CDR3 is built from 14 residues. The germline V gene encodes CDR1 GTSNPN and CDR2 SVGIG (reference sequence). The CDR3 is CAWSVGRGRDEQYF. The CDR3 nucleotides are TGTGCCTGGAGTGTGGGGAGGGGGAGGGACGAGCAGTACTTC. The full variable domain, in which reference TRBV30 and TRBJ2-7 provide the parts outside the CDR3, is SQTIHQWPATLVQPVGSPLSLECTVEGTSNPNLYWYRQAAGRGLQLLFYSVGIGQISSEVPQNLSASRPQDRQFILSSKKLLLSDSGFYLCAWSVGRGRDEQYFGPGTRLTVT.

V and J are TRBV6-6 and TRBJ1-1; no reliable D call. Germline loops: CDR1 MNHNY, CDR2 SVGAGI (reference sequence). The CDR3 contains 14 residues. Trimming removed 7 bases from V and 4 bases from J, with 16 bases in between. CDR3 sequence: CASNAEGLATEAFF. The CDR3 coding sequence is TGTGCCAGCAACGCAGAAGGCTTAGCCACTGAAGCTTTCTTT.

This clone was seen only once. This sequence joins TRBV7-3 and TRBJ1-6, with 9 positions matching TRBD1. The germline V gene has CDR1 SGHTA and CDR2 FQGTGA. Losses at the gene ends were 4 bases for V and 10 bases for J; bases not matched to a gene: 14. This CDR3 comprises 17 residues. CDR3 sequence reads: CASSSTPGQGKDSPLHF. CDR3 coding DNA: TGTGCCAGCAGCTCGACTCCGGGACAGGGAAAAGACTCACCCCTCCACTTT.

V gene TRBV11-3 combines with J gene TRBJ1-1; weak D call: TRBD1 (6 bases). The CDR3 extends over 14 amino acids. Looked up from germline, CDR1 is SGHNT and CDR2 is YENEEA. Trimming pared 0 bases from V and 9 bases from J, leaving 14 bases between. CDR3 residues: CASSLDRGTSKAFF. The CDR3, as DNA: TGTGCCAGCAGCTTAGATCGAGGGACATCCAAAGCTTTCTTT.

The chain carries TRBV6-6 and TRBJ2-2, with D tentatively TRBD1 (6 bases). The length of the CDR3 is 16 residues. V was clipped by 6 bases and J by 1 base, with 15 bases between them. Germline loops: CDR1 MNHNY, CDR2 SVGAGI (reference sequence). This CDR3 is CASRPSGTKNTGELFF. The CDR3 DNA is TGTGCCAGCAGACCTTCCGGGACAAAGAACACCGGGGAGCTGTTTTTT.

The chain couples TRBV27 to TRBJ1-2; weak D call: TRBD1 (6 bases). CDR3 size: 12 residues. Germline V gene sequence: CDR1 MNHEY, CDR2 SMNVEV (reference sequence). V lost 8 bases, J lost 8 bases, and 15 bases lay in between. The CDR3 protein is CASVAGEGGYTF. The CDR3 nucleotides read TGTGCCAGCGTGGCAGGGGAAGGGGGCTACACCTTC.

A single count supports this clone. This sequence joins TRBV29-1 and TRBJ1-6, with 8 nucleotides matching TRBD1. Trimming removed 4 bases from V and 5 bases from J; junction bases left unmatched: 1. The CDR3 length is 13 residues. Germline V CDR1 and CDR2: SQVTM, ANQGSEA. In DNA form, the CDR3 reads TGCAGCGTTGGACAGGGGAATAATTCACCCCTCCACTTT. Translation gives CSVGQGNNSPLHF. Using reference TRBV29-1 and TRBJ1-6 for the parts outside the CDR3, the full variable domain is SAVISQKPSRDICQRGTSLTIQCQVDSQVTMMFWYRQQPGQSLTLIATANQGSEATYESGFVIDKFPISRPNLTFSTLTVSNMSPEDSSIYLCSVGQGNNSPLHFGNGTRLTVT.

The CDR3: CASSLDGQPQHF. The CDR3 nucleotides read TGTGCCAGCAGCTTGGACGGTCAGCCCCAGCATTTT. The genes are TRBV5-6 and TRBJ1-5; D is uncertain. Germline values: CDR1 SGHDT, CDR2 YYEEEE. The length of the CDR3 is 12 residues. The V gene lost 0 bases and the J gene lost 6 bases, with 4 bases spanning the gap.

The chain employs TRBV6-1 and TRBJ1-5, with 9 positions matching TRBD1. CDR1 is MNHNS and CDR2 is SASEGT in the germline V gene. This CDR3 is 16 amino acids long. The V and J ends lost 1 base and 3 bases, in that order; junction bases with no gene match: 4. As DNA, the CDR3 is TGTGCCAGCAGTGAAGTACAGGGGGCGAACAATCAGCCCCAGCATTTT. Translated, it gives CASSEVQGANNQPQHF.

As concerns this clone: Distinct nucleotide sequences in the sample also encode this CDR3. The genes are TRBV18 and TRBJ2-5; maybe TRBD1 (5 bases). Germline V gene sequence: CDR1 KGHSH, CDR2 LQKENI. Trimming left V 6 bases short and J 4 bases short, with 9 bases between. The CDR3 has 12 residues. CDR3 coding DNA: TGTGCCAGCTCCCCAGGGCGAGAGACCCAGTACTTC. It encodes CASSPGRETQYF.

This clone appeared a single time. The chain employs TRBV18 and TRBJ2-1; 9 nucleotides line up with TRBD2. The germline CDR1 and CDR2 sequences are KGHSH and LQKENI. This CDR3 region has 16 residues. J gave up 3 bases and V 0 bases, and 3 bases lay outside the gene matches. This CDR3 is CASSPPSGSYYNEQFF. In DNA form, the CDR3 reads TGTGCCAGCTCACCACCTAGCGGGAGTTACTACAATGAGCAGTTCTTC.